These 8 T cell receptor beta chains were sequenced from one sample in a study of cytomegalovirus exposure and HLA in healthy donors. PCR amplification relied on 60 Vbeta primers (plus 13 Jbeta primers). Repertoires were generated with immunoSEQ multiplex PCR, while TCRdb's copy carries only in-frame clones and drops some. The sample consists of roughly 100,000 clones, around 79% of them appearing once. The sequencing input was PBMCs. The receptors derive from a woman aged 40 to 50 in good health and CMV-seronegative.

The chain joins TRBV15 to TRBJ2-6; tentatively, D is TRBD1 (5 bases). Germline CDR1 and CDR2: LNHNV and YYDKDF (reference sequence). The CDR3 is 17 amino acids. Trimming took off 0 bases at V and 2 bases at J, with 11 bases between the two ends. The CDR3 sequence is CATSRDVEGAGANVLTF. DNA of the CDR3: TGTGCCACCAGCAGAGATGTTGAAGGGGCTGGGGCCAACGTCCTGACTTTC.

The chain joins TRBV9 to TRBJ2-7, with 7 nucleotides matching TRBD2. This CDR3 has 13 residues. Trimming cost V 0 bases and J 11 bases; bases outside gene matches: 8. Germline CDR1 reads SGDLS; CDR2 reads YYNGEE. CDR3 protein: CASSVVDSGPKYF. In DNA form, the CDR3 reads TGTGCCAGCAGCGTAGTAGATAGCGGGCCAAAGTACTTC.

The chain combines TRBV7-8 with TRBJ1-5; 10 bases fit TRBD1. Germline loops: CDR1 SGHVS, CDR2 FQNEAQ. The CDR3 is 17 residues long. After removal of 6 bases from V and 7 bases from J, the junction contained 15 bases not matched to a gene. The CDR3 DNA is TGTGCCAGCAGTCCCGGGACAGGGGTTTCTGTAAGACAGCCCCAGCATTTT. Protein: CASSPGTGVSVRQPQHF.

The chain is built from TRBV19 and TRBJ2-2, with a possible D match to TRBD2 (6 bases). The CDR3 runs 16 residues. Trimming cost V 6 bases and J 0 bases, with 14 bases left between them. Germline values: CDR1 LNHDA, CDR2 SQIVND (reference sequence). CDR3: CASRDERAPNTGELFF. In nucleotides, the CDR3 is TGTGCCAGTAGGGATGAGCGGGCTCCGAACACCGGGGAGCTGTTTTTT.

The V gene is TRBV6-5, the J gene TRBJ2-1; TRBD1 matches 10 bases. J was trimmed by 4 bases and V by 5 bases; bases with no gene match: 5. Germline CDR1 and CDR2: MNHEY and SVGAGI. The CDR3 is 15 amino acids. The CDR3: CASSPTGGQYNEQFF. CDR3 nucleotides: TGTGCCAGCAGTCCGACAGGGGGCCAATACAATGAGCAGTTCTTC.

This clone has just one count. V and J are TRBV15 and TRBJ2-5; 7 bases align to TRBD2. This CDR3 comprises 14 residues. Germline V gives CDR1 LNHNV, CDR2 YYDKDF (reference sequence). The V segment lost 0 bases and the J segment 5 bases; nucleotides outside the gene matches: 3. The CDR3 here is CATSRDLGGETQYF. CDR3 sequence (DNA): TGTGCCACCAGCAGAGATCTGGGAGGGGAGACCCAGTACTTC.

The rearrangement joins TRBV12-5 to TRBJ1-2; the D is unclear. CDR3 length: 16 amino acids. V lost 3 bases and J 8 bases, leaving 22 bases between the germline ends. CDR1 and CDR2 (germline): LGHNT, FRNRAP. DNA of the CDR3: TGTGCTAGTGGTTTTTTCATTGTGGGTGTGGGAGAAGGCTACACCTTC. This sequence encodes CASGFFIVGVGEGYTF.

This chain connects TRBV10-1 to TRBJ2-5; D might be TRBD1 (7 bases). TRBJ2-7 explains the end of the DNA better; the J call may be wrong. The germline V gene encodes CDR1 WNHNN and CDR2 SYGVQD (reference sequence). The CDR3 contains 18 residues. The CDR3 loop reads CASSEPEGQGGEKVEQYF. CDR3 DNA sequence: TGCGCCAGCAGTGAGCCCGAGGGGCAGGGGGGAGAGAAAGTCGAGCAGTACTTC.